This T cell receptor beta chain was recorded in a study of blood T cell repertoires in COVID-19. Looking at the study overall: The United States, Italy and Spain were the sources of the acute and convalescent COVID-19 samples. Sample material is recorded as cDNA or gDNA derived from T cells, B-cell-depleted T cells, or PBMCs.

Germline-derived CDR1 and CDR2 are SGHAT and FQNNGV. V dropped 6 bases and J dropped 3; count of bases not matched to a gene: 5. The CDR3 sequence is 14 residues long. Authors' methods: How many nucleated cells were present was estimated from reference gene primer amplification. The assay was immunoSEQ multiplex PCR, and TCRdb's table has in-frame clones only and misses some. That table furnishes V, J and clone size, whereas the DNA furnished D and trimming. The sample includes 85,000 to 130,000 clones, 85% to 90% seen only once; the top ten take roughly 15%. The rearrangement uses TRBV11-2 and TRBJ2-7, with 10 positions matching TRBD2. Sequencing was performed on peripheral blood. This TCR was recovered from a man in his forties or fifties with acute or convalescent COVID-19. CDR3 nucleotide sequence: TGTGCCAGCAGAACCAAGCGGGAGGGCTACGAGCAGTACTTC. It is translated as CASRTKREGYEQYF.